The sequence of this T cell receptor (beta chain) was determined in a study of a mutant IDH1 vaccine in newly diagnosed glioma. Whole-study context: The first vaccination came 4-6 weeks after radiotherapy alone, or with temozolomide cycles.

Time point meaning: week 11, during vaccination. The study gave 300 ug of mutant IDH1 20-mer peptide per vaccine dose, with topical imiquimod. Germline V gene data show CDR1 as KGHSH and CDR2 as LQKENI. The CDR3 is 12 residues long. The V gene lost 4 bases and the J gene lost 6 bases, with 9 bases spanning the gap. Only in-frame clones appear in the TCRdb table, and some are missing; sequencing was by immunoSEQ multiplex PCR. Of about 40,000 clones in the sample, over 80% are singletons; the top ten hold about 2.3%. Study-wide results and caveats: Across multiple MHC alleles, approximately 93% of patients had vaccine-induced responses.

Regarding this clone: Its antigen is undetermined.

This sequence was found in a man aged 35-49 years with glioma. This chain uses TRBV18 with TRBJ1-1; D remains ambiguous. The starting material was PBMCs, obtained from a glioma patient whose treatment included an IDH1 peptide vaccine. The CDR3 region is CASSRPRSEAFF. The CDR3 DNA reads as TGTGCCAGCTCACGACCTCGATCTGAAGCTTTCTTT. The whole variable domain, remainder taken from reference TRBV18 and TRBJ1-1, is NAGVMQNPRHLVRRRGQEARLRCSPMKGHSHVYWYRQLPEEGLKFMVYLQKENIIDESGMPKERFSAEFPKEGPSILRIQQVVRGDSAAYFCASSRPRSEAFFGQGTRLTVV.